The 27 T cell receptor beta chains below were found in one sample sequenced in a study of T cells in Graves' hyperthyroidism and ophthalmopathy. Amplified regions were TCR beta CDR3 sequences from RNA transcripts. In the first-round RT-PCR of the TCR CDR3, the HTBI primer set was used. TCRdb reprocessed the multiplex PCR reads with MiXCR, giving one entry per CDR3 protein. The data show about 380,000 distinct CDR3 sequences, about 18% seen once. The sample taken for sequencing was blood. The origin of the receptors is a man aged 18 to 29 with Graves' ophthalmopathy.

This clonotype was picked up many times. The chain combines TRBV6-1 with TRBJ1-5; tentatively, D is TRBD1 (6 bases). Germline-derived CDR1 and CDR2 are MNHNS and SASEGT. The CDR3 consists of 16 residues. Trimming took off 5 bases at V and 4 bases at J, with 18 bases between the two ends. The CDR3 DNA follows: TGTGCCAGCAGTTTGCCAACAGGGCAAACGAATCAGCCCCAGCATTTT. Translated: CASSLPTGQTNQPQHF.

The rearrangement uses TRBV6-1 and TRBJ1-3, with 8 bases fitting TRBD1. V lost 6 bases to trimming and J lost 4 bases; unmatched junction nucleotides: 2. The CDR3 length is 13 residues. Germline CDR1 reads MNHNS; CDR2 reads SASEGT. CDR3: CASRRDRGNTIYF. CDR3 sequence (DNA): TGTGCCAGCAGAAGGGACAGGGGAAACACCATATATTTT.

Only a few counts were recorded for this clonotype. J is TRBJ1-3 and V is TRBV11-1; D ambiguous. CDR1 and CDR2 from the germline V gene are SGHAT and FQDESV (reference sequence). V dropped 5 bases and J dropped 8 bases, with 22 bases sitting between them. This CDR3 has 16 amino acids. CDR3 in DNA: TGTGCCAGCAGCCATTGGCCGACTGCCGGCTTGGACACCATATATTTT. Residues: CASSHWPTAGLDTIYF. Full variable domain (rest looked up from reference TRBV11-1 and TRBJ1-3): EAEVAQSPRYKITEKSQAVAFWCDPISGHATLYWYRQILGQGPELLVQFQDESVVDDSQLPKDRFSAERLKGVDSTLKIQPAELGDSAMYLCASSHWPTAGLDTIYFGEGSWLTVV.

V gene TRBV7-9 combines with J gene TRBJ1-3, with D possibly being TRBD1 (6 bases). Deletions cut 11 bases from V and 1 base from J, with 12 bases between. The length of the CDR3 is 13 residues. CDR1 is SEHNR, CDR2 FQNEAQ, per germline (reference sequence). CDR3 sequence: CAGQTGSGNTIYF. In DNA form, the CDR3 reads TGTGCCGGCCAGACAGGATCTGGAAACACCATATATTTT.

The chain uses TRBV7-9 and TRBJ2-3; D not resolved. V was trimmed by 8 bases and J by 2 bases, leaving 8 bases between them. Germline CDR1 SEHNR, CDR2 FQNEAQ (reference sequence). The CDR3 extends over 12 amino acids. The CDR3 sequence: CASGRATDTQYF. CDR3 nucleotide sequence: TGTGCCAGCGGACGGGCCACAGATACGCAGTATTTT.

In this sample, this clonotype turned up a few times. The chain combines TRBV11-3 with TRBJ1-5; a possible D gene is TRBD1 (5 bases). V was shortened by 1 base and J by 2 bases, with 15 bases between the two germline ends. The CDR3 is 17 residues long. Germline loops: CDR1 SGHNT, CDR2 YENEEA. The CDR3 protein is CASSLGDEGNGNQPQHF. DNA of the CDR3: TGTGCCAGCAGCTTAGGGGACGAGGGGAATGGCAATCAGCCCCAGCATTTT.

This clonotype was counted many times. V and J are TRBV11-2 and TRBJ1-2, with 7 bases matching TRBD1. The V and J ends lost 5 bases and 6 bases, in that order; junction bases with no gene match: 9. The CDR3 sequence is 14 residues long. Germline values: CDR1 SGHAT, CDR2 FQNNGV. The chain's CDR3 is CASSIQGGTDGYTF. The CDR3 DNA reads as TGTGCCAGCAGCATTCAGGGGGGGACGGATGGCTACACCTTC.

Concerning this clonotype: Its ends do not fully match the called genes, so a read error is possible. This sequence joins TRBV6-6 and TRBJ2-1, with D uncertain. The germline V gene has CDR1 MNHNY and CDR2 SVGAGI (reference sequence). CDR3 size: 15 residues. CDR3 sequence: CASGYSVLGANEQFF. The CDR3 DNA reads TGTGCCAGCGGTTACTCGGTGCTAGGAGCGAATGAGCAGTTCTTC.

This chain joins TRBV4-1 and TRBJ2-2, with 11 bases fitting TRBD1. Germline lookup yields CDR1 MGHRA and CDR2 YSYEKL. The length of the CDR3 is 16 residues. V was pared by 7 bases and J by 4 bases, with 8 bases of the junction left unmatched. CDR3 sequence (DNA): TGCGCCAGCACCAGAGGACAGGGGGCGGGCACCGGGGAGCTGTTTTTT. Protein sequence: CASTRGQGAGTGELFF.

The chain carries TRBV5-5 and TRBJ2-7; weak D call: TRBD2 (5 bases). The CDR3 spans 12 residues. CDR1 is SGHKS, CDR2 YYEKEE, per germline (reference sequence). V was trimmed by 8 bases and J by 1 base, leaving 10 bases between them. CDR3 protein: CASTTGSYEQYF. The DNA for the CDR3 is TGTGCCAGTACGACGGGATCCTACGAGCAGTACTTC. Looking up the rest from reference TRBV5-5 and TRBJ2-7 gives the full variable domain: DAGVTQSPTHLIKTRGQQVTLRCSPISGHKSVSWYQQVLGQGPQFIFQYYEKEERGRGNFPDRFSARQFPNYSSELNVNALLLGDSALYLCASTTGSYEQYFGPGTRLTVT.

At least ten counts were recorded for this clonotype. The chain has TRBV11-2 and TRBJ2-7, with D perhaps TRBD1 (6 bases). Trimming cost V 5 bases and J 4 bases, with 21 bases left between them. The CDR3 extends over 16 amino acids. Per the germline V gene, CDR1 is SGHAT and CDR2 is FQNNGV. The CDR3 region has the DNA TGTGCCAGCAGCCGACCTTTTGAAGACAGGAAATACGAGCAGTACTTC. This gives the protein CASSRPFEDRKYEQYF.

Comments on this clonotype: Possible read error: a much larger clone is one base away. The chain employs TRBV5-6 and TRBJ1-1; the D is unclear. Trimming removed 1 base from V and 0 bases from J, with 7 bases in between. The CDR3 loop spans 14 amino acids. Germline assignment: CDR1 SGHDT and CDR2 YYEEEE. CDR3 protein: CASSLFVVNTEAFF. The CDR3 region has the DNA TGTGCCAGCAGCTTGTTTGTGGTGAACACTGAAGCTTTCTTT.

This chain uses TRBV7-9 with TRBJ2-7; 8 bases line up with TRBD2. This CDR3 spans 14 amino acids. With V trimmed by 4 bases and J by 2 bases, 4 bases remained unmatched. Germline V gives CDR1 SEHNR, CDR2 FQNEAQ (reference sequence). CDR3: CASSSPAGAYEQYF. CDR3 nucleotides: TGTGCCAGCAGCTCCCCAGCGGGGGCCTACGAGCAGTACTTC.

This clonotype was counted many times. The chain carries TRBV12-3 or TRBV12-4 and TRBJ1-1; D gene unclear. The CDR3 consists of 13 residues. With 5 bases removed from V and 6 bases from J, the gap between germline ends came to 13 bases. The CDR3 DNA is TGTGCCAGCAGTCACCGTCGATACGCTGAAGCTTTCTTT. It yields the protein CASSHRRYAEAFF.

The chain joins TRBV2 to TRBJ1-4; D unresolved. CDR1 SNHLY and CDR2 FYNNEI come from the germline V gene. This CDR3 contains 12 residues. Trimming removed 7 bases at V and 7 bases at J, with 10 bases between. The CDR3 is CASNSGPEKLFF. DNA of the CDR3: TGTGCCAGCAACTCAGGTCCTGAAAAACTGTTTTTT.

A few counts support this clonotype. This chain joins TRBV5-1 and TRBJ1-4; the D gene is possibly TRBD1 (5 bases). CDR3 size: 16 residues. Trimming left V 4 bases short and J 0 bases short, with 13 bases between. Germline-derived CDR1 and CDR2 are SGHRS and YFSETQ. The CDR3 DNA sequence: TGCGCCAGCAGCCCCCGGGTAGGGGCAACTAATGAAAAACTGTTTTTT. Its protein is CASSPRVGATNEKLFF.

This clonotype occurred many times. The rearrangement uses TRBV27 and TRBJ1-2; D is possibly TRBD1 (6 bases). CDR3 length equals 13 residues. CDR1 is MNHEY, CDR2 SMNVEV, per germline (reference sequence). V was cut by 4 bases and J by 4 bases, with 10 bases left in between. The DNA of the CDR3 is TGTGCCAGCAGTTGGGGCAGGGGCTATGGCTACACCTTC. It specifies CASSWGRGYGYTF.

Many counts were recorded for this clonotype. The V call is TRBV11-1, the J call TRBJ2-7; perhaps TRBD1 as D (6 bases). The germline gives CDR1 SGHAT, CDR2 FQDESV (reference sequence). The CDR3 totals 15 residues. Trimming left V 4 bases short and J 4 bases short, with 17 bases between. The CDR3 spells CASSSTRLDRYEQYF. CDR3 coding DNA: TGTGCCAGCAGCTCTACCCGTCTGGACAGATACGAGCAGTACTTC. Variable domain in full (rest from reference TRBV11-1 and TRBJ2-7): EAEVAQSPRYKITEKSQAVAFWCDPISGHATLYWYRQILGQGPELLVQFQDESVVDDSQLPKDRFSAERLKGVDSTLKIQPAELGDSAMYLCASSSTRLDRYEQYFGPGTRLTVT.

This clonotype was detected ten times or more. The chain is built from TRBV28 and TRBJ1-4; maybe TRBD1 (6 bases). The V gene lost 4 bases and the J gene lost 11 bases, with 17 bases spanning the gap. Looked up from germline, CDR1 is MDHEN and CDR2 is SYDVKM. This CDR3 has 14 residues. This chain's CDR3 is CASSSFLTGTKLFF. The CDR3 bases are TGTGCCAGCAGTTCCTTCCTTACAGGGACCAAACTGTTTTTT.

This clonotype appeared a few times. V usage is TRBV10-3 and J usage is TRBJ2-3; D possibly corresponds to TRBD1 (6 bases). This CDR3 is built from 12 residues. Per the germline V gene, CDR1 is ENHRY and CDR2 is SYGVKD. V was cut by 9 bases and J by 4 bases, with 11 bases left in between. CDR3: CAIGGDSDTQYF. The CDR3 nucleotides are TGTGCCATAGGGGGTGACTCAGATACGCAGTATTTT.

The chain has TRBV19 and TRBJ2-3; D is perhaps TRBD1 (7 bases). CDR1 is LNHDA and CDR2 is SQIVND in the germline V gene (reference sequence). The V end lost 2 bases, the J end lost 3 bases, and 9 bases lay between the germline ends. The length of the CDR3 is 14 residues. The CDR3 spells CASSIQGGTDTQYF. The CDR3 DNA follows: TGTGCCAGTAGTATACAGGGGGGAACAGATACGCAGTATTTT.

This clonotype showed up many times. The CDR3 coding sequence is TGTGCCAGCAGCTTAGCCAGCGGGGATGAGCAGTTCTTC. Translated, it gives CASSLASGDEQFF. The V and J genes are TRBV7-9 and TRBJ2-1; the match to TRBD2 covers 7 bases. V lost 0 bases to trimming and J lost 8 bases; unmatched junction nucleotides: 1. This CDR3 has 13 amino acids. CDR1 and CDR2 from the germline V gene are SEHNR and FQNEAQ (reference sequence).

In this sample, this clonotype turned up many times. The V call is TRBV20-1, the J call TRBJ1-5, with a possible D match to TRBD1 (6 bases). V lost 8 bases, J lost 4 bases, and 15 bases lay in between. The germline V gene encodes CDR1 DFQATT and CDR2 SNEGSKA (reference sequence). The CDR3 sequence is 13 residues long. The CDR3 nucleotides are TGCAGTACCAGAACGGGACAAAATCAGCCCCAGCATTTT. This encodes CSTRTGQNQPQHF.

The chain couples TRBV27 to TRBJ2-2; 8 nucleotides line up with TRBD1. The CDR3 consists of 17 residues. Germline V gene lookup returns CDR1 MNHEY and CDR2 SMNVEV (reference sequence). The V gene end was trimmed by 5 bases and the J gene end by 2 bases; junction bases not matched to a gene: 10. Here the CDR3 reads CASSVRLQGANTGELFF. DNA for the CDR3: TGTGCCAGCAGTGTACGTTTGCAGGGGGCTAACACCGGGGAGCTGTTTTTT.

The V gene is TRBV19, the J gene TRBJ1-5; 12 bases align to TRBD1. The CDR3 runs to 17 residues. CDR1 LNHDA and CDR2 SQIVND come from the germline V gene (reference sequence). J gave up 3 bases and V 6 bases, and 9 bases lay outside the gene matches. For the CDR3, the DNA is TGTGCCAGTAGCGGTCGGGACAGGGGGCTCTCCAATCAGCCCCAGCATTTT. Protein: CASSGRDRGLSNQPQHF.

The rearrangement uses TRBV7-2 and TRBJ2-1; 11 bases map to TRBD2. V lost 5 bases and J lost 7; bases outside the gene matches: 7. The CDR3 covers 15 residues. Germline-derived CDR1 and CDR2 are SGHTA and FQGNSA. The CDR3: CASSQLAGVKNEQFF. CDR3 sequence (DNA): TGTGCCAGCAGCCAACTAGCGGGAGTTAAAAATGAGCAGTTCTTC.

This clonotype has a count of ten or more. The chain joins TRBV6-1 to TRBJ2-1; tentatively, D is TRBD1 or TRBD2 (7 bases each). Trimming took off 8 bases at V and 7 bases at J, with 24 bases between the two ends. CDR1 is MNHNS, CDR2 SASEGT, per germline. CDR3 length equals 16 residues. The CDR3 DNA follows: TGTGCCAGCGGATTCCCAGGGGGGGGCAGGGTGAATGAGCAGTTCTTC. Protein sequence: CASGFPGGGRVNEQFF.